One and the same sample provided the 2 T cell receptor beta chains below, sequenced in a study of cytomegalovirus exposure and HLA in healthy donors (dated by TCRdb to the late 2010s). Libraries were prepared through the immunoSEQ multiplex PCR assay. For the multiplex PCR, a mixture combining 60 forward primers for TCR Vbeta segments and 13 reverse primers for TCR Jbeta segments was used. Sourced from immuneACCESS, this table was stored by TCRdb with only in-frame sequences that have V and J called. A share of the clones is absent; for the studies checked, an unresolved V gene accounts for under half, and the remainder has no known explanation. Recorded for this sample are some 110,000 clones; around 82% of them occurred a single time. The ten largest account for 1.6% of the sample. Sequencing used PBMCs. The origin of the receptors is a man between 50 and 59 years old in good health and CMV-seronegative.

In this sample, this clone turned up once. The V and J genes are TRBV15 and TRBJ2-3, with D tentatively TRBD2 (6 bases). CDR3 size: 17 residues. Trimming shortened V by 2 bases and J by 1 base, and 16 bases separated the two germline ends. The germline V gene has CDR1 LNHNV and CDR2 YYDKDF (reference sequence). CDR3 in amino acids: CATSRSLLAFGTDTQYF. The CDR3 nucleotides are TGTGCCACCAGCAGAAGCCTTCTAGCGTTCGGCACAGATACGCAGTATTTT.

The rearrangement joins TRBV5-1 to TRBJ2-2; D may be TRBD1 (6 bases). The CDR3 consists of 15 residues. Trimming took off 1 base at V and 4 bases at J, with 11 bases between the two ends. Germline V gives CDR1 SGHRS, CDR2 YFSETQ. The CDR3 region is CASSLRQESTGELFF. The CDR3 nucleotides are TGCGCCAGCAGCTTGCGACAGGAGTCCACCGGGGAGCTGTTTTTT.